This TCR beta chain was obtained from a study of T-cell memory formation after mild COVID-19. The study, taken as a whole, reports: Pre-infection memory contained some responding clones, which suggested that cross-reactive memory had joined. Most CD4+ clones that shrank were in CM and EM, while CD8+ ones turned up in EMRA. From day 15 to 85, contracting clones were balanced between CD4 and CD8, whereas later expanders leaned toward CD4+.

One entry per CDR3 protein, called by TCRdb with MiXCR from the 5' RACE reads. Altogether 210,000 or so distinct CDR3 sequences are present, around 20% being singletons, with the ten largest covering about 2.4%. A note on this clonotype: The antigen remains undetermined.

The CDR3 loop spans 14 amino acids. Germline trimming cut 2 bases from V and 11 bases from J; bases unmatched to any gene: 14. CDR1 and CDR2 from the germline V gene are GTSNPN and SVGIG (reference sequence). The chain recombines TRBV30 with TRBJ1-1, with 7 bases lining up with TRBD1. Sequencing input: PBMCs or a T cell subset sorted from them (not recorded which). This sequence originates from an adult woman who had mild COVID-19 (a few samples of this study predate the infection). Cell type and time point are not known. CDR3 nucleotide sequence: TGTGCCTGGAGTTCCACAGGGGCCGCGATGGGGGCTTTCTTT. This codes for CAWSSTGAAMGAFF.